These T cell receptor beta chains were read from a single sample in a study of T cells after yellow fever vaccination. TCRdb ran MiXCR on the 5' RACE reads and lists one entry per CDR3 protein. Of 300,000 to 350,000 distinct CDR3 sequences listed, around 8.1% are singletons. The sample in question was PBMCs, obtained 45 days after the first yellow fever vaccination. These receptors originate from a man younger than 35 who received the YFV17D yellow fever vaccine. Each CDR3 is given without its conserved first and last residue. Each record gives: V gene, J gene, CDR3 length, CDR3 protein.

TRBV9	TRBJ1-1	14	ASSRRLLRGGTEAF
TRBV5-1	TRBJ1-6	14	ASSLIPGQENSPLH
TRBV14	TRBJ2-5	11	ASSPLPAETQY
TRBV7-2	TRBJ2-7	11	ASSFSGGYEQY
TRBV2	TRBJ1-5	11	ASSEHPRGPQH
TRBV4-3	TRBJ2-3	14	ASSQDPGLAWDTQY
TRBV7-6	TRBJ2-1	12	ASSRYTLGNEQF
TRBV11-1	TRBJ2-5	16	ASSSSRDTVLGQETQY
TRBV5-1	TRBJ2-3	12	ASTGNRGTDTQY
TRBV5-1	TRBJ2-7	13	ASSLRGYPIYEQY
TRBV5-1	TRBJ2-2	12	ASSLVLNTGELF
TRBV7-2	TRBJ2-3	12	ASSPPSSTDTQY
TRBV20-1	TRBJ2-7	13	SARLGQGSSYEQY
TRBV19	TRBJ1-2	13	ASSQGTGSNYGYT
TRBV4-2	TRBJ2-1	14	ASSPRSGGNGYEQF
TRBV5-1	TRBJ2-2	14	ASRRESGRGTGELF
TRBV20-1	TRBJ2-3	9	SARITDTQY
TRBV7-9	TRBJ1-4	14	ASSLPGVSTNEKLF
TRBV29-1	TRBJ2-1	12	SVEVNRGGDEQF
TRBV11-2	TRBJ2-1	17	ASSITSGGARRSYNEQF
TRBV7-3	TRBJ1-1	14	ASSSTGTGGYTEAF
TRBV9	TRBJ2-5	14	ASSVGTGGPQETQY
TRBV5-6	TRBJ2-2	14	ASSVGLARNTGELF